This entry is about one TCR beta chain. Its antigen is currently not known. The sample holds no much larger clone one base away, and base qualities are not on file. This sample stems from a study of beta chain features in type 1 diabetes (dated by TCRdb to 2017 to 2018). With regard to the full study: No differences in mean age, gender distribution, total cell number or subset yield were found between patients and healthy donors. A total of under 140,000,000 sorted cells were examined across all samples, and the number of cells per subset was strongly correlated with RNA yield. In the study, recently diagnosed type 1 diabetes patients and matched healthy donors were compared on the TCRB repertoires of their sorted circulating CD4+ T cell subsets. Naive and central memory subsets were obtained from all 30 or so donors, but regulatory and stem cell-like memory subsets were isolated from only 8 patients and 8 healthy donors. Broader findings and caveats from the paper: PCR might favor shorter templates, but patient and control samples were amplified and corrected together, so any skew would affect both groups equally. Because small numbers of individuals were included in the HLA sub-analyses, any influence of HLA type on TCRB rearrangement was left unresolved. Type 1 diabetes patients showed a moderate but significant shortening of TCRB CDR3 length in all four CD4+ subsets. At VDJ recombination sites, patients with type 1 diabetes made fewer insertions and deleted more nucleotides, a pattern implying thymic rearrangement abnormalities. Naive, central memory and regulatory TCRB repertoires appeared more similar among patients than among healthy donors. Because cDNA rather than genomic DNA was sequenced, highly expressing activated cells could have been over-represented, although no difference in activation and CD3 levels was found between groups.

According to the germline V gene, CDR1 reads SQVTM and CDR2 reads ANQGSEA. V is cut back by 4 bases and J by 4 bases, with 6 bases in the junction unmatched. Including the terminal cysteine and phenylalanine, the CDR3 comprises 13 residues. The only DNA kept is the CDR3, 39 bases in frame from the first base. A single peripheral blood draw of around 120 mL on average was collected from each donor into heparinised tubes. A BD FACSAria II and a panel including CD45RO, CCR7, CD25, CD127, CD95 and CD27 were used to sort naive, central memory, regulatory and stem cell-like memory CD4+ T cells. Purity was above 95% for every sorted population. PBMCs were isolated immediately by Lymphoprep density gradient centrifugation and stained directly without culture. So that batch effects would be minimized, each experiment stained and sorted samples in pairs, pairing one healthy donor with one patient. The entire amount of isolated RNA was reverse transcribed using the High Capacity cDNA Reverse Transcription Kit, so the sequenced TCRB transcripts were expressed ones. Deep immunoSEQ sequencing was performed on naive, central memory and regulatory T cell samples, with an average of roughly 3.3 million total reads per sample. Sorted cells were lysed in RLT buffer, and RNA was extracted using DNase-treated RNeasy Micro or Mini kits according to cell number. To prevent cross-contamination, every cell subset was processed on its own, while patient and healthy donor samples were processed together. The immunoSEQ multiplex PCR was used to amplify TCRB sequences from cDNA, generating 87-bp fragments that spanned the CDR3 region. The amplicons were sequenced using the Illumina HiSeq platform. On the study's bioinformatics: Synthetic template baselines were used to correct PCR bias computationally, reads within Hamming distance 2 were collapsed, and singletons that could not be merged were discarded. By aligning reads against IMGT, V, D and J genes, CDR3 length, and insertions or deletions at six rearrangement sites were assigned. Within each subset, clonotype counts were normalized to sorted cell number, and only after that were true diversity and Gini coefficients computed with the tcR R package. The overlap coefficient, calculated on TCRB nucleotide sequences, was used to quantify repertoire sharing. As a proxy for the pre-selection repertoire, out-of-frame TCRB sequences from naive cells were analyzed. TCRdb re-hosts the immuneACCESS table, in-frame sequences only. Its copies lack some clones; in the studies checked, an unresolved V gene accounts for under half of them, and the cause for the rest is not known. V, J and clone size are taken as reported in that table, and D and trimming were inferred from the DNA itself. The sample includes a few hundred thousand clones, with approximately 15% observed a single time. Clones ranked in the top ten supply 0.015% to 0.017% of the sample.

The sequencing input was naive CD4+ T cells from blood. The sample's cell subset or site label is to be understood as: true naive CD4+ T cells. The receptor was derived from a man aged 18 to 30 with type 1 diabetes. This receptor chain uses TRBV29-1 and TRBJ1-1; 7 junctional bases match TRBD1. The base sequence is TGCAGCGTTGGCCAGACAGGGTTCACTGAAGCTTTCTTT. This gives the protein CSVGQTGFTEAFF.